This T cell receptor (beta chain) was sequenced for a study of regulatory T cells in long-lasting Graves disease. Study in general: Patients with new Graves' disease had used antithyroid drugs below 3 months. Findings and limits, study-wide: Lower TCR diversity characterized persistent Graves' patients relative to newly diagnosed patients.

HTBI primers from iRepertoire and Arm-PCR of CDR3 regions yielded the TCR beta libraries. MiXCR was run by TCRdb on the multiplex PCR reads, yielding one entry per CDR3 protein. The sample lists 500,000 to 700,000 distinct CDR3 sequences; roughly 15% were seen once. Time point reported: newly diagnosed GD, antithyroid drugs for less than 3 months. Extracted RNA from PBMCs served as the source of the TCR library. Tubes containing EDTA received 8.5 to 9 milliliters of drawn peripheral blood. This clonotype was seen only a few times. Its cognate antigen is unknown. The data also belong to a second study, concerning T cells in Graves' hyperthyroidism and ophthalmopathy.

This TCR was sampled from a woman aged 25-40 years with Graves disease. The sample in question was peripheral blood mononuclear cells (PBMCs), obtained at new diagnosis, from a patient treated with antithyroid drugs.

DNA for the CDR3: TGTGCCAGCAGCCTTCCGGGACAGGGGAGGGTCGGCTACACCTTC. It codes for CASSLPGQGRVGYTF. This rearrangement joins TRBV5-6 to TRBJ1-2; the match to TRBD1 covers 10 bases. Unmatched junction bases numbered 11, after V lost 4 bases and J lost 8 bases. The CDR3 runs 15 residues. Germline CDR1 SGHDT, CDR2 YYEEEE.